This T cell receptor (beta chain) was sequenced for a study of blood T cell repertoires in COVID-19. Looking at the study overall: Samples representing acute and convalescent COVID-19 were sourced from the United States, Italy and Spain. In each case, the material was cDNA or gDNA derived from T cells, B-cell-depleted T cells, or PBMCs.

In the authors' workflow: Amplified reference gene primers provided the basis for estimating nucleated cell counts. TCRdb's copy holds only in-frame clones and misses some; the assay was immunoSEQ multiplex PCR. That table gives V, J and clone size, and the DNA gave D and trimming. Of 70,000 to 80,000 clones listed, 65% to 90% are singletons. Germline CDR1 reads KGHSH; CDR2 reads LQKENI. This CDR3 has 13 residues. J gave up 5 bases and V 6 bases, and 4 bases lay outside the gene matches. V gene TRBV18 combines with J gene TRBJ1-1; 9 nucleotides line up with TRBD1. The clonotype comes from a man aged 80 or over with acute or convalescent COVID-19. The specimen was peripheral blood. In nucleotides, the CDR3 is TGTGCCAGCTCCCCGACAGGGGGGACTGAAGCTTTCTTT. This encodes CASSPTGGTEAFF.